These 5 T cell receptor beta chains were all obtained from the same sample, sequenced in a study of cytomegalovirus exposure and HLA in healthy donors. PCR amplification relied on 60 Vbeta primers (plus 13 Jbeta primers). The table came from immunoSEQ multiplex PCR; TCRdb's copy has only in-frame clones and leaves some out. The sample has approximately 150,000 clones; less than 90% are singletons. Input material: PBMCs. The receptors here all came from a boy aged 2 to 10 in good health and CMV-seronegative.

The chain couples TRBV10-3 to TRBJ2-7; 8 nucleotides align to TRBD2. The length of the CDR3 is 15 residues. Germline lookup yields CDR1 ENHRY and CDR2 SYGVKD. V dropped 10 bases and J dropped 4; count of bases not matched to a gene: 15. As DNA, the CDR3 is TGTGCCAGCCTCGCGGGAGGCCTCAGAACGTACGAGCAGTACTTC. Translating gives CASLAGGLRTYEQYF.

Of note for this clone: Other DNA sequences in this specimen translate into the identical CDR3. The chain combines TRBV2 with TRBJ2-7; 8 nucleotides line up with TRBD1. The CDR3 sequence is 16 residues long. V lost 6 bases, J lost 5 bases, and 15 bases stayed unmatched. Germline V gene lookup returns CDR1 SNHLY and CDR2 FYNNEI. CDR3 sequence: CASSASAGGGTHEQYF. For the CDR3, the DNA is TGTGCCAGCAGCGCTAGTGCAGGGGGCGGAACCCACGAGCAGTACTTC.

The CDR3 protein is CASSPFLGGYTF. CDR3 sequence (DNA): TGTGCCAGCAGCCCCTTCCTTGGCGGCTACACCTTC. The chain combines TRBV7-9 with TRBJ1-2; D not certain. This CDR3 spans 12 amino acids. Germline V gene lookup returns CDR1 SEHNR and CDR2 FQNEAQ (reference sequence). V shed 5 bases and J shed 8 bases, with 12 bases lying between them.

CDR3 bases: TGTGCCAGCAGCTCCTACGACAGGGTAGTACGTGAGACCCAGTACTTC. Amino acids: CASSSYDRVVRETQYF. The rearrangement links TRBV5-4 to TRBJ2-5; 7 bases are shared with TRBD1. The CDR3 contains 16 residues. V was clipped by 3 bases and J by 5 bases; unmatched bases: 13. Germline V gene lookup returns CDR1 SGHNT and CDR2 YYREEE (reference sequence).

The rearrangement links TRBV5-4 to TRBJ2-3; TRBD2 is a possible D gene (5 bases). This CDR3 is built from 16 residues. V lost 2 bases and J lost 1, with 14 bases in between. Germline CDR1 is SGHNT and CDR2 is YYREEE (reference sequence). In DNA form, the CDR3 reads TGTGCCAGCAGCTTAAGGCCTAGCAGTCGCACAGATACGCAGTATTTT. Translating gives CASSLRPSSRTDTQYF. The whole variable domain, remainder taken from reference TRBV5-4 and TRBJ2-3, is ETGVTQSPTHLIKTRGQQVTLRCSSQSGHNTVSWYQQALGQGPQFIFQYYREEENGRGNFPPRFSGLQFPNYSSELNVNALELDDSALYLCASSLRPSSRTDTQYFGPGTRLTVL.